These 26 T cell receptor beta chains were all obtained from the same sample, sequenced in a study of HIV-infected patients and healthy controls. All unsorted peripheral T cells were captured because whole blood was used without fractionation. Around 500 ng RNA was reverse transcribed with alpha and beta constant-region primers. Alpha and beta chain libraries were made separately by chain-specific third strand synthesis with multiplexing indices. TCRdb re-derived calls from the 5' RACE reads in MiXCR, one entry per CDR3 protein. The table shows 20,000 to 30,000 distinct CDR3 sequences, with more than 7.5% occurring only once. Source material: blood. These receptors were obtained from an adult in good health.

This clonotype has a count of ten or more. This chain joins TRBV11-2 and TRBJ2-1, with D uncertain. Deletions cut 3 bases from V and 7 bases from J, with 10 bases between. This CDR3 region has 13 residues. Germline CDR1 SGHAT, CDR2 FQNNGV. This CDR3 reads CASSFNRLNEQFF. In DNA form, the CDR3 reads TGTGCCAGCAGCTTTAACCGATTGAATGAGCAGTTCTTC. The full variable domain, rest sourced from reference TRBV11-2 and TRBJ2-1, is EAGVAQSPRYKIIEKRQSVAFWCNPISGHATLYWYQQILGQGPKLLIQFQNNGVVDDSQLPKDRFSAERLKGVDSTLKIQPAKLEDSAVYLCASSFNRLNEQFFGPGTRLTVL.

This clonotype showed up many times. J is TRBJ1-1 and V is TRBV29-1; TRBD1 aligns across 7 bases. Germline-derived CDR1 and CDR2 are SQVTM and ANQGSEA. The junction had 8 bases not matched to a gene; V was cut back by 5 bases and J by 5 bases. The CDR3 is 13 residues long. CDR3 nucleotide sequence: TGCAGCGTTAGATGGCAGGGGGAGACTGAAGCTTTCTTT. It yields the protein CSVRWQGETEAFF.

This clonotype was seen at least ten times. The chain links TRBV28 to TRBJ2-7, with 7 nucleotides matching TRBD1. There are 14 residues in the CDR3. From germline, CDR1 is MDHEN and CDR2 SYDVKM. V lost 2 bases, J lost 5 bases, and 6 bases stayed unmatched. Written as DNA, the CDR3 is TGTGCCAGCAGTTTAGAGGGGGCGCTTGACGAGCAGTACTTC. It translates to CASSLEGALDEQYF.

This clonotype was found a few times. The chain uses TRBV5-1 and TRBJ1-6, with TRBD1 matching over 7 bases. Germline V gives CDR1 SGHRS, CDR2 YFSETQ. The CDR3 extends over 14 amino acids. Trimming at V came to 3 bases and at J to 7 bases, leaving 4 bases not matched to a gene. This CDR3 is CASSSNRGNSPLHF. In DNA, the CDR3 is TGCGCCAGCAGCTCAAACAGGGGAAATTCACCCCTCCACTTT.

This clonotype was detected ten times or more. The V and J genes are TRBV10-2 and TRBJ2-2; 7 positions agree with TRBD1. CDR1 is WSHSY, CDR2 SAAADI, per germline. This CDR3 contains 13 residues. Trimming removed 4 bases from V and 8 bases from J; junction bases left unmatched: 4. Here the CDR3 DNA reads TGCGCCAGCAGTGTAACAGGGGCGGGGGAGCTGTTTTTT. Translation gives CASSVTGAGELFF.

This clonotype was counted at least ten times. In DNA, the CDR3 is TGTGCCAGCAGCGCGCAACAGGGCTTTAATGAAAAACTGTTTTTT. Protein: CASSAQQGFNEKLFF. The chain uses TRBV9 and TRBJ1-4, with D possibly being TRBD1 (6 bases). The V and J ends lost 3 bases and 4 bases respectively, with 13 bases between them. Germline CDR1 and CDR2: SGDLS and YYNGEE. CDR3 length equals 15 residues.

Relative to its sample, this clonotype is medium-sized. The chain joins TRBV18 to TRBJ1-4; 8 bases agree with TRBD1. CDR1 and CDR2 (germline): KGHSH, LQKENI. The CDR3 contains 14 residues. J gave up 4 bases and V 6 bases, and 4 bases lay outside the gene matches. Here the CDR3 DNA reads TGTGCCAGCTCGGCGGGACAGGATAATGAAAAACTGTTTTTT. Translated: CASSAGQDNEKLFF. The variable domain in full, completed from reference TRBV18 and TRBJ1-4, reads NAGVMQNPRHLVRRRGQEARLRCSPMKGHSHVYWYRQLPEEGLKFMVYLQKENIIDESGMPKERFSAEFPKEGPSILRIQQVVRGDSAAYFCASSAGQDNEKLFFGSGTQLSVL.

This clonotype is termed medium-sized. The gene calls are TRBV7-9 and TRBJ2-3; D tentatively reads TRBD1 or TRBD2 (6 bases each). Germline assignment: CDR1 SEHNR and CDR2 FQNEAQ (reference sequence). With 5 bases removed from V and 4 bases from J, the gap between germline ends came to 10 bases. This CDR3 is 13 amino acids long. CDR3 in amino acids: CASSPRGPDTQYF. The CDR3 DNA is TGTGCCAGCAGCCCACGGGGGCCAGATACGCAGTATTTT.

This clonotype has at least ten counts. This chain joins TRBV6-2 or TRBV6-3 and TRBJ2-5; a weak D match, TRBD1 (6 bases). Germline assignment: CDR1 MNHEY and CDR2 SVGEGT. This CDR3 has 14 amino acids. V was pared by 6 bases and J by 3 bases, with 14 bases between. CDR3: CASRNPGAEETQYF. For the CDR3, the DNA is TGTGCCAGCAGAAACCCAGGGGCGGAAGAGACCCAGTACTTC.

This clonotype was seen a few times. For the CDR3, the DNA is TGTGCCAGCAGTCCTACTAGCGGGGGCTACGAGCAGTACTTC. It encodes CASSPTSGGYEQYF. The V call is TRBV12-3 or TRBV12-4, the J call TRBJ2-7; 11 bases are a match to TRBD2. V shed 5 bases and J 3 bases; nucleotides not matched to a gene: 3. The CDR3 has 14 amino acids.

This clonotype was seen many times. The V gene is TRBV27, the J gene TRBJ1-2, with TRBD1 matching over 12 bases. The V and J ends lost 7 bases and 7 bases, in that order; junction bases with no gene match: 7. The CDR3 spans 14 residues. The V gene's germline CDR1 is MNHEY and CDR2 SMNVEV (reference sequence). CDR3 DNA: TGTGCCAGCATGGGGGACAGGGGGCTCTCTGGCTACACCTTC. It yields the protein CASMGDRGLSGYTF.

V usage is TRBV12-3 or TRBV12-4 and J usage is TRBJ1-5, with 7 bases lining up with TRBD1. With V trimmed by 5 bases and J by 4 bases, 5 bases remained unmatched. The CDR3 contains 14 residues. The CDR3 region has the DNA TGTGCCAGCAGTCTCAGACAGGGTAATCAGCCCCAGCATTTT. Protein product: CASSLRQGNQPQHF.

The chain links TRBV9 to TRBJ2-3; 7 bases match TRBD2. From germline, CDR1 is SGDLS and CDR2 YYNGEE. The CDR3 runs 17 residues. After removal of 4 bases from V and 1 base from J, the junction contained 12 bases not matched to a gene. CDR3 coding DNA: TGTGCCAGCAGCCACGGACGGACTAGGGACGGCACAGATACGCAGTATTTT. It yields the protein CASSHGRTRDGTDTQYF.

This clonotype was detected ten times or more. V is TRBV25-1 and J is TRBJ1-2; the D is unclear. The CDR3 is 11 amino acids. Germline CDR1 and CDR2: MGHDK and SYGVNS. Trimming left V 0 bases short and J 4 bases short, with 0 bases between. CDR3 amino acids: CASSEYYGYTF. In nucleotides, the CDR3 is TGTGCCAGCAGTGAATACTATGGCTACACCTTC.

By sample share, this clonotype is medium-sized. The rearrangement uses TRBV12-3 or TRBV12-4 and TRBJ2-5; D unclear. This CDR3 is built from 12 residues. V lost 5 bases to trimming and J lost 4 bases, with 8 bases between them. The CDR3 reads CASSPPSETQYF. CDR3 DNA sequence: TGTGCCAGCAGTCCGCCGTCAGAGACCCAGTACTTC.

This clonotype showed up many times. CDR3 amino acids: CASSLRGASNQPQHF. The CDR3, as DNA: TGCGCCAGCAGCTTGAGGGGCGCGAGCAATCAGCCCCAGCATTTT. The chain carries TRBV5-1 and TRBJ1-5; tentatively, D is TRBD1 (5 bases). The CDR3 has 15 residues. Germline CDR1 SGHRS, CDR2 YFSETQ. V was clipped by 1 base and J by 1 base, with 9 bases between them.

This clonotype showed up many times. The chain uses TRBV7-9 and TRBJ1-6; D not resolved. V lost 5 bases and J lost 10, with 6 bases in between. Germline V gene sequence: CDR1 SEHNR, CDR2 FQNEAQ (reference sequence). The CDR3 is 11 amino acids. The CDR3 DNA sequence: TGTGCCAGCAGCCGAGAATCACCCCTCCACTTT. Protein sequence: CASSRESPLHF.

This clonotype has more than one count but fewer than ten. The chain combines TRBV5-6 with TRBJ2-5; D is undetermined. V lost 0 bases and J 1 base, leaving 7 bases between the germline ends. The CDR3 length is 14 residues. CDR1 SGHDT and CDR2 YYEEEE come from the germline V gene. CDR3 in DNA: TGTGCCAGCAGCTTGGATCGAGTCCAAGAGACCCAGTACTTC. Translating gives CASSLDRVQETQYF.

This clonotype was seen ten or more times. The rearrangement uses TRBV12-3 or TRBV12-4 and TRBJ1-4, with D possibly matching TRBD1 (5 bases). This CDR3 contains 15 residues. V lost 6 bases and J 0 bases, leaving 11 bases between the germline ends. CDR3: CASSDGGATNEKLFF. In nucleotides, the CDR3 is TGTGCCAGCAGCGACGGGGGGGCAACTAATGAAAAACTGTTTTTT.

This clonotype was detected many times. The chain employs TRBV20-1 and TRBJ1-5, with 7 bases fitting TRBD1. V shed 3 bases and J 7 bases; nucleotides not matched to a gene: 3. Germline loops: CDR1 DFQATT, CDR2 SNEGSKA (reference sequence). The CDR3 sequence is 12 residues long. For the CDR3, the DNA is TGCAGTGCTAGTGGCAGGGGGCAGCCCCAGCATTTT. The encoded protein is CSASGRGQPQHF.

There are many counts of this clonotype. V and J are TRBV21-1 and TRBJ2-1. TRBV21-1 is shown as a pseudogene. CDR3 length: 14 residues. The CDR3 coding sequence is TGTGCCAGCAGCAAAAACCACACCTACAATGAGCAGTTCTTC. The encoded protein is CASSKNHTYNEQFF.

There are many counts of this clonotype. The chain has TRBV5-1 and TRBJ1-1; tentatively, D is TRBD1 (5 bases). CDR1 and CDR2 (germline): SGHRS, YFSETQ. The CDR3 consists of 13 residues. V lost 3 bases and J lost 4, with 10 bases in between. Here the CDR3 reads CASSSMGGTEAFF. The CDR3 DNA follows: TGCGCCAGCAGCTCCATGGGGGGCACTGAAGCTTTCTTT.

The chain recombines TRBV5-6 with TRBJ1-2; D ambiguous. The CDR3 consists of 15 residues. Germline V gene data show CDR1 as SGHDT and CDR2 as YYEEEE. Written as DNA, the CDR3 is TGTGAAAGCAGCCCCCTGTTAGGCGGGGACTATGGCTACACCTTC. Its translation: CESSPLLGGDYGYTF.

The table lists this clonotype with many counts. The gene calls are TRBV28 and TRBJ1-5; TRBD1 matches at 9 bases. From germline, CDR1 is MDHEN and CDR2 SYDVKM. V lost 3 bases and J lost 4; bases outside the gene matches: 4. The CDR3 contains 15 residues. In DNA form, the CDR3 reads TGTGCCAGCAGTTTGGCGACAGGGGGAAATCAGCCCCAGCATTTT. This translates into CASSLATGGNQPQHF.

This clonotype came up a few times. The gene calls are TRBV30 and TRBJ1-1; D is ambiguous. The germline V and J ends were trimmed by 3 bases and 0 bases, with 11 bases remaining between them. This CDR3 contains 14 residues. Germline V lookup: CDR1 GTSNPN, CDR2 SVGIG (reference sequence). CDR3 region: CAWRDRPMNTEAFF. The CDR3 DNA sequence: TGTGCCTGGAGGGACCGACCTATGAACACTGAAGCTTTCTTT.

V usage is TRBV28 and J usage is TRBJ1-1, with D perhaps TRBD1 (5 bases). This CDR3 has 12 amino acids. Germline V gives CDR1 MDHEN, CDR2 SYDVKM. The V end was cut by 5 bases, the J end by 9 bases, with 13 bases between. The CDR3 reads CASSPGTRKAFF. Here the CDR3 DNA reads TGTGCCAGCAGTCCGGGGACCCGCAAAGCTTTCTTT.